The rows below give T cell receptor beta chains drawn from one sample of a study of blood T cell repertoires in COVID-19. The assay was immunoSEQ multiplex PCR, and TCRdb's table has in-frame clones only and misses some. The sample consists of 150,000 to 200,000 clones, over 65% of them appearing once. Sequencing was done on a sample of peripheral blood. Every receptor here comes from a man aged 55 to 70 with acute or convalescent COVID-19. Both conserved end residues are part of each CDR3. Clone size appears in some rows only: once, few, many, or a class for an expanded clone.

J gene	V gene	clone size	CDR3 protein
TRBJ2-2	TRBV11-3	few	CASSSFSGGSAGELFF
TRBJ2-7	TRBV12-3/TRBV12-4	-	CASSEDSTYEQYF
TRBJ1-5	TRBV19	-	CASMAGTSNQPQHF
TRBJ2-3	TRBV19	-	CASVRQAGTDTQYF
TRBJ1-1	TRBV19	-	CASSMGRGSEAFF
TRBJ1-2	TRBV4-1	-	CASSQEFSFNYGYTF
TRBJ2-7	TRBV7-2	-	CASSLGLDIYEQYF
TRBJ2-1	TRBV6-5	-	CAINRNNEQFF
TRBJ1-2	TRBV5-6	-	CASSLSDTGGYTF
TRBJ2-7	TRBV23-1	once	CASSQSAGAKHEQYF
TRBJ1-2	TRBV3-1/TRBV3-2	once	CASSLEGSGYGYTF
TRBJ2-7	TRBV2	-	CASKGEGLAGVEQYF
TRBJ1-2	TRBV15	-	CATSRGLNYGYTF
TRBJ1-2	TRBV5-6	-	CASSFWGSDGLGYTF